A selection of T cell receptor beta chains follows, all from one sample in a study of blood T cell repertoires in COVID-19. The repertoire was sequenced with immunoSEQ multiplex PCR; TCRdb's copy has only in-frame clones and lacks some. In the table there are roughly 190,000 clones, approximately 90% of which are singletons. The sample consisted of peripheral blood. These receptors all stem from a man aged 50 or older with acute or convalescent COVID-19. Each CDR3 is given with its conserved first and last residue. The D gene is left open where the match is weak. Size is omitted from some rows. Given values are once, few, many or a class for expanded clones.

CDR3nt,CDR3aa,abundance,d_gene,j_gene,v_gene
TGTGCCAGCACCGCACAGGGGGAAGGAAGGAATTCACCCCTCCACTTT,CASTAQGEGRNSPLHF,-,TRBD1,TRBJ1-6,TRBV28
TGCAGCGTTCGTATGGGACTAGCGGGGGGGTACACAGATACGCAGTATTTT,CSVRMGLAGGYTDTQYF,-,TRBD2,TRBJ2-3,TRBV29-1
TGTGCCAGCAGCCAAGCTAGCTCCGGAGGGGATACGCAGTATTTT,CASSQASSGGDTQYF,-,-,TRBJ2-3,TRBV3-1/TRBV3-2
TGTGCCAGCAGGCCCCAGGGACAGGGGGCGATCTATGGCTACACCTTC,CASRPQGQGAIYGYTF,-,TRBD1,TRBJ1-2,TRBV27
TGCGCCAGCGGCGGGACGGCAAACACTGAAGCTTTCTTT,CASGGTANTEAFF,-,-,TRBJ1-1,TRBV5-1
TGTGCCAGCAGAGTCCGGGGACAGGTGAAGGCCGAGACCCAGTACTTC,CASRVRGQVKAETQYF,-,TRBD1,TRBJ2-5,TRBV2
TGTGCCAGCAGTTTAGACAGCCAAGAGACCCAGTACTTC,CASSLDSQETQYF,-,-,TRBJ2-5,TRBV12-3/TRBV12-4
TGTGCCAGCAGCAAAGATCCGACAGGGTGCAATTCACCCCTCCACTTT,CASSKDPTGCNSPLHF,-,-,TRBJ1-6,TRBV21-1
TGTGCCAGCAGCCCAATCCCCACGGAGGGGTCTGGAAACACCATATATTTT,CASSPIPTEGSGNTIYF,-,-,TRBJ1-3,TRBV7-2
TGCGCCAGCAGCTGGGTCTCCGGGACAGACTACAATGAGCAGTTCTTC,CASSWVSGTDYNEQFF,-,TRBD1,TRBJ2-1,TRBV5-1
TGTGCCAGCAGCTTAGTCGGGTCGCGGGATTCCTACAATGAGCAGTTCTTC,CASSLVGSRDSYNEQFF,-,-,TRBJ2-1,TRBV7-8
TGTGCCAGCAGTTTATCGGGGCGGGGCCCCCAAGAGACCCAGTACTTC,CASSLSGRGPQETQYF,-,-,TRBJ2-5,TRBV27
TGTGCCAGCAGCGAGGGCGGACTAGCGCGCGAGCAGTACTTC,CASSEGGLAREQYF,-,TRBD2,TRBJ2-7,TRBV7-9
TGTGCCAGCAGCTTAGTAGGGGATCAGCCCCAGCATTTT,CASSLVGDQPQHF,-,-,TRBJ1-5,TRBV11-2
TGTGCCAGCAGTCCGCCAACAGGGTCCATGAACACTGAAGCTTTCTTT,CASSPPTGSMNTEAFF,-,-,TRBJ1-1,TRBV28
TGCAGCGTTGAATCCGGACAGGACACTGAAGCTTTCTTT,CSVESGQDTEAFF,once,TRBD1,TRBJ1-1,TRBV29-1
TGTGCCAGCCTAACGACTACCACGCAGTATTTT,CASLTTTTQYF,-,-,TRBJ2-3,TRBV28
TGTGCCAGTAAGGGACAGGGCAATCAGCCCCAGCATTTT,CASKGQGNQPQHF,-,TRBD1,TRBJ1-5,TRBV19
TGCGCCAGCAGCTCCGACAGCTCCAATCAGCCCCAGCATTTT,CASSSDSSNQPQHF,-,-,TRBJ1-5,TRBV5-1
TGTGCCAGCAGTCCCCGGGGAAGGGGTACAGGGTGGAACAATGAGCAGTTCTTC,CASSPRGRGTGWNNEQFF,-,-,TRBJ2-1,TRBV6-6
TGTGCCAGCTCACCCTCGGGGGGGCAGCCCCAGCATTTT,CASSPSGGQPQHF,few,-,TRBJ1-5,TRBV18
TGCGCCACAGGGGTCCCGAATGTTCCCGAGCAGTACTTC,CATGVPNVPEQYF,-,-,TRBJ2-7,TRBV10-2
TGCGCCAGCAGTGAGACCTCCGGGACTAGTATTAATGAGCAGTTCTTC,CASSETSGTSINEQFF,-,TRBD2,TRBJ2-1,TRBV10-1
TGTGCCAGCAGCGTAGTGGGGAGCACCGGGGAGCTGTTTTTT,CASSVVGSTGELFF,few,-,TRBJ2-2,TRBV9
TGCGCCAGCAGCCTGACTAGCGGGAGCAGGGCGGATACGCAGTATTTT,CASSLTSGSRADTQYF,-,TRBD2,TRBJ2-3,TRBV5-1
TGTGCCAGTAGAAGGGGACAGAGCAATCAGCCCCAGCATTTT,CASRRGQSNQPQHF,-,TRBD1,TRBJ1-5,TRBV19